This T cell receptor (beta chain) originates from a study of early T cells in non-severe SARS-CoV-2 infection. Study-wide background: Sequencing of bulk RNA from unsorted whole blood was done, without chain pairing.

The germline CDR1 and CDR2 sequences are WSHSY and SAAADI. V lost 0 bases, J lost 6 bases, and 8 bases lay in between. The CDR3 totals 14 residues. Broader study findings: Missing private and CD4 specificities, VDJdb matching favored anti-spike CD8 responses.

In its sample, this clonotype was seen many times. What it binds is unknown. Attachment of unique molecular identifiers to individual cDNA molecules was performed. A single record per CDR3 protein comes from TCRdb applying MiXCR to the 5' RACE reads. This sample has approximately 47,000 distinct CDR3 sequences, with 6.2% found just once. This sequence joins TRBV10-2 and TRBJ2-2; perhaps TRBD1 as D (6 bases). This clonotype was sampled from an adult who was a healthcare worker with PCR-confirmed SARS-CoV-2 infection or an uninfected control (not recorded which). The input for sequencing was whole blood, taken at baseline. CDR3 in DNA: TGCGCCAGCAGTGAGTCACAGGGTCCCGGGGAGCTGTTTTTT. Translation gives CASSESQGPGELFF.